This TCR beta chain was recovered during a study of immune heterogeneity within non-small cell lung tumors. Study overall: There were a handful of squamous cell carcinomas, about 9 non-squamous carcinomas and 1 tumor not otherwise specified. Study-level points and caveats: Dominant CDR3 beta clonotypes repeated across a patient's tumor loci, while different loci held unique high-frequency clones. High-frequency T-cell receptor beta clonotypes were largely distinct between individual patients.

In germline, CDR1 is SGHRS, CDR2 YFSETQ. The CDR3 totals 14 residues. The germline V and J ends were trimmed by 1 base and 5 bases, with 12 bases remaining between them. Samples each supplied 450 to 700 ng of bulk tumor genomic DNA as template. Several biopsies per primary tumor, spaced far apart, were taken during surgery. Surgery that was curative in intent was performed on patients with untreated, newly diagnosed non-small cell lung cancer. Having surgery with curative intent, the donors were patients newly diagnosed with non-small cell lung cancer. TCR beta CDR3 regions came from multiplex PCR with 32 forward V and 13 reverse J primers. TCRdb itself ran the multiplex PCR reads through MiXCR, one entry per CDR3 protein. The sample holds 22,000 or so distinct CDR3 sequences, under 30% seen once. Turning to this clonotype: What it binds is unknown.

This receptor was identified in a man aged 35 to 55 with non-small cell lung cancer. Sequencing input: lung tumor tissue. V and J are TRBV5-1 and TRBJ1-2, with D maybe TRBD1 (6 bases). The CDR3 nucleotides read TGCGCCAGCAGCTTGATTCCAGGGGCTTATGGCTACACCTTC. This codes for CASSLIPGAYGYTF.